The entry below describes one TCR beta chain. The table lists this clonotype with a few counts. The specificity of this receptor is unknown. No much larger clonotype is one base removed from it; base qualities were not supplied. The sample originates from a study of vaccination and CD4 T cells after COVID-19 (dated by TCRdb to 2021 to 2024). As for the study more broadly: Every convalescent patient had a positive nasal swab PCR test for SARS-CoV-2, with mild disease in about nine patients and severe disease in one. In ten to eleven COVID-19 convalescent patients and 4 infection-naive healthy vaccine recipients, the spike-specific CD4+ TCR repertoire before mRNA vaccination was compared with the repertoire after mRNA vaccination. Overlapping spike peptide pools from SARS-CoV-2 and from the common cold coronaviruses HCoV-NL63, HCoV-OC43 and HCoV-229E were used as culture stimuli. Post-COVID blood samples were collected from convalescent patients a median of approximately 93 days after diagnosis, with a range of about 30 to 161 days. In the convalescent cohort there were six males and four females, among whom were two Hispanic individuals, seven Caucasians, two Asians and one multiracial person. As controls, cultures received a CEFX viral epitope pool (the positive control), an HIV-1 Nef peptide pool (the negative control), or no peptide at all. Participants received two doses of either the Pfizer-BioNTech BNT162b2 vaccine (n=8) or the Moderna mRNA-1273 vaccine (n=2). Post-vaccine blood samples were obtained a median of about 77 days after the second vaccine dose, with a range of about 14 to 241 days.

The treatment or condition tag for this specimen amounts to: approximately 9-day PBMC culture with coronavirus spike peptide pools or control peptides (ViraFEST assay). The study used the ViraFEST assay, which expanded antigen-specific T cells with peptide pools and then identified expanded clonotypes by TCR sequencing. Positive SARS-CoV-2 PCR tests in the convalescent patients dated from March to December 2020, before Alpha, Beta and Delta variants emerged in the United States. PBMCs were cultured at approximately 2 million per well in IMDM supplemented with roughly 5% human AB serum and 8 to 10 IU/ml IL-2, with about 11 ug/ml peptide pools added. On days 3 and 7, half of the culture medium was replaced with fresh IL-2-containing medium. CD4+ T cells were isolated after approximately ten days of culture through negative selection using the EasySep CD4+ T cell isolation kit. Ficoll-Paque Plus gradient centrifugation was used to isolate PBMCs from whole blood, and the isolated PBMCs were then either used fresh or cryopreserved at -140C. Each culture condition was generally run in triplicate wells.

What the research found in general, with its limitations: An increase in the median number of SARS-CoV-2-reactive clonotypes from approximately 20 after infection to 38 after vaccination was observed, but the change was not found to be significant. Nearly all vaccine-specific clones in convalescent patients (304 of 307) were mono-reactive for SARS-CoV-2 spike rather than cross-reactive with common cold coronaviruses. In convalescent patients, a median around 85% of post-vaccine SARS-CoV-2-reactive clones were detected only after vaccination, and vaccine-specific priming was suggested by this finding. The number of convalescent patients in the study was relatively small, and the study did not examine early timepoints following natural infection.

The library relied on PCR. DNA from cultured CD4+ T cells underwent TCR sequencing with the Oncomine TCR Beta short-read assay at the Johns Hopkins FTIC core. The QIAamp micro DNA kit was used to extract genomic DNA from the cultured CD4+ T cells. The Oncomine TCR Beta libraries from cultured CD4+ T cells were pooled using unique dual indexes and then sequenced on an Illumina iSeq 100. The study's own analysis went as follows. Non-productive sequences were filtered out, and CDR3s that did not start with C, did not end with F or W, or were shorter than 7 amino acids were discarded. Antigen-specific clonotypes were identified with the MANAFEST web application by comparing peptide-stimulated wells with reference and other culture wells. An FDR below 0.05, an odds ratio above 5, and a productive frequency above 0.1% in at least two of three replicate wells were required for clones to be considered positive. A clonotype was classed as cross-reactive if the clonotype showed significant expansion both in SARS-CoV-2 spike wells and in at least one common cold coronavirus spike condition. Similarity between CDR3 sequences was evaluated in R version 3.6.1 using Levenshtein distances (stringdist) and unrooted phylogenetic trees (ape). The public reads were reanalyzed by TCRdb: fastp trimming at Q25, MiXCR alignment, in-frame beta chains only. Rows with a matching CDR3 protein are joined into one entry that keeps the most common DNA and genes. The V and J calls were determined by TCRdb, not by the authors. For this sample there are roughly 18,000 distinct CDR3 sequences; just under 45% appear just once. The top ten clonotypes cover about 15% of the sample.

The germline V gene (reference sequence) specifies DFQATT as CDR1 and SNEGSKA as CDR2. The CDR3 holds 15 amino acids from the cysteine to the phenylalanine. Solely the CDR3 DNA is kept, with 45 bases framed from the first base. Cut back by 6 bases and 0 bases, the V and J ends lie 18 bases apart. The source of this sequence is a human donor who had recovered from COVID-19. This chain is built from TRBV20-1 and TRBJ2-7; no D gene call is confident. Sequencing was carried out using CD4+ T cells from blood, cultured in vitro. The nucleotide sequence is TGCAGTGCCCCCCGGTGGAAGTTCCCCTCCTACGAGCAGTACTTC. Its translation is CSAPRWKFPSYEQYF.